The present T cell receptor beta chain was sequenced within a study of CD8+ T cells in alopecia areata. On the study more broadly: Patients took tofacitinib for 6 to 18 months, followed by 6 drug-free months.

The length of the CDR3 is 16 residues. The germline gives CDR1 ENHRY, CDR2 SYGVKD. The trim removed 3 bases at V and 5 bases at J, leaving 10 bases unmatched. RNA, once extracted, was reverse transcribed into cDNA for use as the sequencing template. Clones were read by immunoSEQ multiplex PCR, and TCRdb kept only the in-frame ones, dropping some. The table includes about 180,000 clones, less than 80% detected once. Lesional scalp punch biopsies and peripheral blood came from alopecia areata patients. Findings of the study overall: Especially in alopecia totalis/universalis, lesional scalp showed greater clonality than normal scalp did.

Turning to this clone: Its cognate antigen is unknown.

The chain carries TRBV10-3 and TRBJ1-5, with 7 bases matching TRBD1. The sequences come from CD8+ T cells sorted from blood, collected at week 0. This TCR derives from a human donor with alopecia areata. In DNA form, the CDR3 reads TGTGCCATCAGTGAAAAACCGACAGGGATCGATCAGCCCCAGCATTTT. Translated, it gives CAISEKPTGIDQPQHF.